This is a list of T cell receptor beta chains from one sample in a study of cytomegalovirus exposure and HLA in healthy donors. TCRdb's copy holds only in-frame clones and misses some; the assay was immunoSEQ multiplex PCR. The table records some 130,000 clones, 75% to 85% of them present only once. The sequenced sample consisted of PBMCs. These receptors all stem from a man younger than 40 in good health and CMV-seronegative. Both conserved end residues are part of each CDR3. D genes are given only for firm matches. Size values are once, few and many counts, or a class for expanded clones, and some rows have none.

CDR3 protein: CASSIATGSYEQYF
CDR3 DNA: TGTGCCAGTAGTATCGCGACAGGGTCCTACGAGCAGTACTTC
V gene: TRBV19
D gene: TRBD1
clone size: .
J gene: TRBJ2-7

CDR3 protein: CATSRDLIDWSSGNTIYF
CDR3 DNA: TGTGCCACCAGCAGAGATTTGATTGACTGGAGCTCTGGAAACACCATATATTTT
V gene: TRBV15
D gene: .
clone size: .
J gene: TRBJ1-3

CDR3 protein: CASSGTVNHNEQFF
CDR3 DNA: TGTGCCAGCAGTGGGACAGTAAATCACAATGAGCAGTTCTTC
V gene: TRBV2
D gene: .
clone size: .
J gene: TRBJ2-1

CDR3 protein: CASSRAGTGGTDTQYF
CDR3 DNA: TGTGCCAGCAGTCGCGCCGGGACAGGGGGCACAGATACGCAGTATTTT
V gene: TRBV27
D gene: TRBD1
clone size: .
J gene: TRBJ2-3

CDR3 protein: CASSSYGRANQPQNF
CDR3 DNA: TGTGCCAGCAGCTCTTATGGCAGGGCTAATCAGCCCCAGAATTTT
V gene: TRBV7-2
D gene: .
clone size: .
J gene: TRBJ1-5

CDR3 protein: CASIPGGQETQYF
CDR3 DNA: TGTGCCAGCATTCCGGGGGGGCAAGAGACCCAGTACTTC
V gene: TRBV25-1
D gene: TRBD2
clone size: .
J gene: TRBJ2-5

CDR3 protein: CASSWTLDEKLFF
CDR3 DNA: TGTGCCAGCAGTTGGACTCTGGATGAAAAACTGTTTTTT
V gene: TRBV6-5
D gene: .
clone size: .
J gene: TRBJ1-4

CDR3 protein: CSSSSQTSGSPYEQYF
CDR3 DNA: TGTTCCAGCAGCTCCCAAACTAGCGGGAGCCCCTACGAGCAGTACTTC
V gene: TRBV7-9
D gene: TRBD2
clone size: .
J gene: TRBJ2-7

CDR3 protein: CASSSGGQGSWSAFF
CDR3 DNA: TGTGCCAGCAGCTCGGGAGGACAGGGAAGTTGGTCGGCTTTCTTT
V gene: TRBV7-9
D gene: TRBD1
clone size: .
J gene: TRBJ1-1

CDR3 protein: CASSEGGTEAFF
CDR3 DNA: TGTGCCAGCAGCGAGGGTGGCACTGAAGCTTTCTTT
V gene: TRBV5-4
D gene: .
clone size: .
J gene: TRBJ1-1

CDR3 protein: CASSPEQGQSTDTQYF
CDR3 DNA: TGTGCCAGCTCACCAGAACAGGGACAAAGCACAGATACGCAGTATTTT
V gene: TRBV18
D gene: .
clone size: .
J gene: TRBJ2-3

CDR3 protein: CASSPRLTGIYEQYF
CDR3 DNA: TGTGCCAGCTCCCCCAGGCTAACGGGGATCTACGAGCAGTACTTC
V gene: TRBV18
D gene: .
clone size: .
J gene: TRBJ2-7

CDR3 protein: CASSIGSQETQYF
CDR3 DNA: TGTGCCAGCAGCATCGGGAGCCAAGAGACCCAGTACTTC
V gene: TRBV7-2
D gene: .
clone size: once
J gene: TRBJ2-5

CDR3 protein: CASSGLAGYYNEQFF
CDR3 DNA: TGTGCCAGCAGTGGGCTAGCGGGATACTACAATGAGCAGTTCTTC
V gene: TRBV6-1
D gene: TRBD2
clone size: .
J gene: TRBJ2-1

CDR3 protein: CASSQNQGTREQYF
CDR3 DNA: TGCGCCAGCAGCCAAAACCAGGGGACTAGGGAGCAGTACTTC
V gene: TRBV4-3
D gene: TRBD2
clone size: .
J gene: TRBJ2-7

CDR3 protein: CASSVDAGRGTGELFF
CDR3 DNA: TGTGCCAGCAGCGTAGATGCAGGGAGGGGCACCGGGGAGCTGTTTTTT
V gene: TRBV9
D gene: TRBD2
clone size: .
J gene: TRBJ2-2

CDR3 protein: CASSPQGGIETQYF
CDR3 DNA: TGCGCCAGCAGCCCTCAGGGAGGGATTGAGACCCAGTACTTC
V gene: TRBV5-1
D gene: TRBD2
clone size: .
J gene: TRBJ2-5

CDR3 protein: CASSRASDSSSYEQYF
CDR3 DNA: TGTGCCAGTAGTAGGGCTAGCGATAGTAGCTCCTACGAGCAGTACTTC
V gene: TRBV19
D gene: .
clone size: .
J gene: TRBJ2-7

CDR3 protein: CASSQDSDTGPTYNEQFF
CDR3 DNA: TGTGCCAGCAGCCAAGATAGTGATACAGGGCCTACCTACAATGAGCAGTTCTTC
V gene: TRBV4-2
D gene: .
clone size: .
J gene: TRBJ2-1

CDR3 protein: CASSIIPRNNYGYTF
CDR3 DNA: TGTGCCAGCAGCATAATCCCGAGAAATAACTATGGCTACACCTTC
V gene: TRBV7-2
D gene: .
clone size: .
J gene: TRBJ1-2

CDR3 protein: CASSPGGTGELFF
CDR3 DNA: TGTGCCAGCAGCCCAGGGGGAACCGGGGAGCTGTTTTTT
V gene: TRBV11-3
D gene: TRBD1
clone size: .
J gene: TRBJ2-2

CDR3 protein: CASSQARGQVRYNEQFF
CDR3 DNA: TGCGCCAGCAGCCAAGCACGCGGGCAGGTCCGCTACAATGAGCAGTTCTTC
V gene: TRBV4-1
D gene: .
clone size: .
J gene: TRBJ2-1

CDR3 protein: CAWSSGTDNSPLHF
CDR3 DNA: TGTGCCTGGAGTTCCGGGACAGATAATTCACCCCTCCACTTT
V gene: TRBV30
D gene: TRBD1
clone size: once
J gene: TRBJ1-6

CDR3 protein: CASSPPRGRFNTEAFF
CDR3 DNA: TGTGCCAGCAGCCCCCCCAGGGGGCGCTTTAACACTGAAGCTTTCTTT
V gene: TRBV7-2
D gene: TRBD1
clone size: .
J gene: TRBJ1-1

CDR3 protein: CASSAGTGSRETQYF
CDR3 DNA: TGTGCCAGCAGCGCGGGGACAGGGTCGCGGGAGACCCAGTACTTC
V gene: TRBV7-7
D gene: TRBD1
clone size: .
J gene: TRBJ2-5

CDR3 protein: CASSQYHRQETQYF
CDR3 DNA: TGCGCCAGCAGTCAATATCACAGACAAGAGACCCAGTACTTC
V gene: TRBV23-1
D gene: .
clone size: .
J gene: TRBJ2-5

CDR3 protein: CASSLVTGTGGTEAFF
CDR3 DNA: TGTGCCAGCAGCTTAGTGACCGGGACAGGGGGCACTGAAGCTTTCTTT
V gene: TRBV28
D gene: TRBD1
clone size: .
J gene: TRBJ1-1

CDR3 protein: CASSIDHGGYNEQFF
CDR3 DNA: TGTGCCAGTAGTATAGATCACGGGGGCTACAATGAGCAGTTCTTC
V gene: TRBV19
D gene: .
clone size: .
J gene: TRBJ2-1

CDR3 protein: CASSPGGDPIEQYF
CDR3 DNA: TGTGCCAGCAGCCCCGGGGGGGATCCTATCGAGCAGTACTTC
V gene: TRBV11-2
D gene: TRBD2
clone size: .
J gene: TRBJ2-7

CDR3 protein: CASGLVLGREGDTQYF
CDR3 DNA: TGTGCTAGTGGTTTGGTACTTGGCAGGGAGGGAGATACGCAGTATTTT
V gene: TRBV12-5
D gene: TRBD2
clone size: .
J gene: TRBJ2-3

CDR3 protein: CASSQVLSGELFF
CDR3 DNA: TGCGCCAGCAGCCAAGTTTTATCCGGGGAGCTGTTTTTT
V gene: TRBV4-1
D gene: .
clone size: once
J gene: TRBJ2-2

CDR3 protein: CASSNRQGKSYEQYF
CDR3 DNA: TGTGCCAGCAGTAATCGACAGGGGAAGTCCTACGAGCAGTACTTC
V gene: TRBV27
D gene: TRBD1
clone size: .
J gene: TRBJ2-7